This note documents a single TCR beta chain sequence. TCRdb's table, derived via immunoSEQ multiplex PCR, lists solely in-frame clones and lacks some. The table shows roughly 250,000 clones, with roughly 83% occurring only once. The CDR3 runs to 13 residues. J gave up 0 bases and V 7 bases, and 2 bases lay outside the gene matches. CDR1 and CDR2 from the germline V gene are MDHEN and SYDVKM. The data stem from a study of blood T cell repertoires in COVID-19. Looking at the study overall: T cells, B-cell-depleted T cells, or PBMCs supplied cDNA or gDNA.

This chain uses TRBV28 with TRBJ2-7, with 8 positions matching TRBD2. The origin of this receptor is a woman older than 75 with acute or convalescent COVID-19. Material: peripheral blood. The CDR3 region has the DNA TGTGCCAGCATAGCGGGGAGCTCCTACGAGCAGTACTTC. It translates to CASIAGSSYEQYF.